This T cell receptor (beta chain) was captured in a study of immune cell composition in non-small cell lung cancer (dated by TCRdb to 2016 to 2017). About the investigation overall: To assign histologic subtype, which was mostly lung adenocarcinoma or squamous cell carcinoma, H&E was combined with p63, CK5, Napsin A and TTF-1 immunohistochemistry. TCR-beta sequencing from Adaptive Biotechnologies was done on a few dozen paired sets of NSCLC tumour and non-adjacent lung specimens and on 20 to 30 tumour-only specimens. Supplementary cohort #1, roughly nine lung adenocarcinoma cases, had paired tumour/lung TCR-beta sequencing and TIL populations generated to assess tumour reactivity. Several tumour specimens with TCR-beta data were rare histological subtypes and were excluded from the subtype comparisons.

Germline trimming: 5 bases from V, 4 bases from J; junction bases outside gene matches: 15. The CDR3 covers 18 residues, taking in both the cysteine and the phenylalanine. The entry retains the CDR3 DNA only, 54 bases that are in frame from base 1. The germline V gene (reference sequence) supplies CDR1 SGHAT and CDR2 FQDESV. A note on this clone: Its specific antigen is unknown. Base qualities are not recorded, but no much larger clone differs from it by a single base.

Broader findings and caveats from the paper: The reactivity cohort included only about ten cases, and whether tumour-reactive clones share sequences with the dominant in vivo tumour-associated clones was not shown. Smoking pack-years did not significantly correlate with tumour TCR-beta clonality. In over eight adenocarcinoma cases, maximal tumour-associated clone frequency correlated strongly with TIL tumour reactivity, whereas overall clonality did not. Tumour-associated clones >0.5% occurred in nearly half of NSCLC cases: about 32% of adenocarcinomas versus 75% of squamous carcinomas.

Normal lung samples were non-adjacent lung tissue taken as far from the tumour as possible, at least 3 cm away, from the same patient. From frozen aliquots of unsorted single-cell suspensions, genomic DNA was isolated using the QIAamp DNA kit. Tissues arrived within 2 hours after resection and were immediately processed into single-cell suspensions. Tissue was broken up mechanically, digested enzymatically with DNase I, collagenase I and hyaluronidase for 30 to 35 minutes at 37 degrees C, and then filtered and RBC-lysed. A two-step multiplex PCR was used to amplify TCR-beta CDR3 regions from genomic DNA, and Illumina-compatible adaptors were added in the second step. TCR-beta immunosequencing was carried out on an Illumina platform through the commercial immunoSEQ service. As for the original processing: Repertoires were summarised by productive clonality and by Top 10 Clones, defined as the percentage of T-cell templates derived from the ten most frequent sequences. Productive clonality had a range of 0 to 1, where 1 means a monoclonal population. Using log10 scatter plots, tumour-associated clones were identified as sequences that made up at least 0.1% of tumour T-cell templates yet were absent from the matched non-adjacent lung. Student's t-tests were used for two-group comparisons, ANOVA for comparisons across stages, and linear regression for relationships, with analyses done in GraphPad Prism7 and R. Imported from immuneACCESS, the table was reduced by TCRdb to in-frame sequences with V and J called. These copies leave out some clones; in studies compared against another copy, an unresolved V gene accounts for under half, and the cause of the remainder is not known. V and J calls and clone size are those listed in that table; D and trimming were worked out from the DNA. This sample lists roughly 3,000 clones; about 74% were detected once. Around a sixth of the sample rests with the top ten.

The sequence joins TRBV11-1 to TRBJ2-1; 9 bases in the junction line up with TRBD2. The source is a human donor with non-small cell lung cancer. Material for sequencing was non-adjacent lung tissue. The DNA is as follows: TGTGCCAGCAGCCTCGGGACTAGCCCCCACGCGTATTACAATGAGCAGTTCTTC. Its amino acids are CASSLGTSPHAYYNEQFF. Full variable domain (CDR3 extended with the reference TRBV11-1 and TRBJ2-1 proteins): EAEVAQSPRYKITEKSQAVAFWCDPISGHATLYWYRQILGQGPELLVQFQDESVVDDSQLPKDRFSAERLKGVDSTLKIQPAELGDSAMYLCASSLGTSPHAYYNEQFFGPGTRLTVL.